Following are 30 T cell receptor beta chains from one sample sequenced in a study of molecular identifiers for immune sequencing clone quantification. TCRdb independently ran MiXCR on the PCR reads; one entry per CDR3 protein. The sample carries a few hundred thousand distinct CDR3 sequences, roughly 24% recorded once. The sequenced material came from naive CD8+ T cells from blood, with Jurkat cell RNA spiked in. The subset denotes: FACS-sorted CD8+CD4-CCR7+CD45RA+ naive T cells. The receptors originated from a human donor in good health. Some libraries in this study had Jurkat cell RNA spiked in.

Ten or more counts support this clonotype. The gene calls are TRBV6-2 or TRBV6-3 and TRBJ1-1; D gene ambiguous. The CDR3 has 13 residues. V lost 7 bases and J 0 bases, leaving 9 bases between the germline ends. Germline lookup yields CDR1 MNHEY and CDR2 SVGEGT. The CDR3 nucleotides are TGTGCCAGCACCTATGTACTGAACACTGAAGCTTTCTTT. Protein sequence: CASTYVLNTEAFF.

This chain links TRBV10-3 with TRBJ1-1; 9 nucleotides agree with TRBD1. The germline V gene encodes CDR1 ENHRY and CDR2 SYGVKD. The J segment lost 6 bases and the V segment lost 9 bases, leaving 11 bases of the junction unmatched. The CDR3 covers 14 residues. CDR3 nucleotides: TGTGCCATGGGACAGGGACCCGCCGGGGCTGAAGCTTTCTTT. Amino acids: CAMGQGPAGAEAFF.

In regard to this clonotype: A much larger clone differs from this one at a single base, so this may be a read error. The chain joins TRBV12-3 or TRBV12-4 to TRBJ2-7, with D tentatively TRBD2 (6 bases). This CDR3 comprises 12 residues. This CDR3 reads CASTLGGYELYF. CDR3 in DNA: TGTGCCAGCACTCTTGGGGGGTACGAGCTGTACTTC.

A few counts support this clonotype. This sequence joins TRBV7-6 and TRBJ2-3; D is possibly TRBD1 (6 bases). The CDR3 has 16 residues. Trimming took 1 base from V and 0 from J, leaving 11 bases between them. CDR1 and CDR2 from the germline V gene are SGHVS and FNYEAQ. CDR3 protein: CASSLGLRGSTDTQYF. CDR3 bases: TGTGCCAGCAGCTTAGGGTTGAGGGGGAGCACAGATACGCAGTATTTT.

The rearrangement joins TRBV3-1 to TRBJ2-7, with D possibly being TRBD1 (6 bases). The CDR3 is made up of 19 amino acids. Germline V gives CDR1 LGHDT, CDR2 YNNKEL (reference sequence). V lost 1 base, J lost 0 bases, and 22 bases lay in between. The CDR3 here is CASSQGINLRPDSSYEQYF. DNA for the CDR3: TGTGCCAGCAGCCAAGGTATTAATCTTCGACCGGACAGCTCCTACGAGCAGTACTTC.

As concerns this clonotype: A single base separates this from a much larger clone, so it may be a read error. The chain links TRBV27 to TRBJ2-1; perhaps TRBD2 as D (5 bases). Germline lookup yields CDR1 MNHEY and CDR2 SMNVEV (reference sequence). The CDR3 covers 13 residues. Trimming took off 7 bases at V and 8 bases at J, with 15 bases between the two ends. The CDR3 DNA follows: TGTGCCAGCACCTGGCTGGGGAGCCATGAGCAGTTCTTC. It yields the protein CASTWLGSHEQFF.

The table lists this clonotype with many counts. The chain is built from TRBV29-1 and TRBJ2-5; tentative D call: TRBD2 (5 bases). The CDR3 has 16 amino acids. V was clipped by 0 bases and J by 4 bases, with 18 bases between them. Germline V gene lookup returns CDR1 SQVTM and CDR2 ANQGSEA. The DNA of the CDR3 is TGCAGCGTTGAAGACGGGGTTTATGTCCCATCAGAGACCCAGTACTTC. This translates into CSVEDGVYVPSETQYF. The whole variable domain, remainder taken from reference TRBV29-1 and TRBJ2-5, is SAVISQKPSRDICQRGTSLTIQCQVDSQVTMMFWYRQQPGQSLTLIATANQGSEATYESGFVIDKFPISRPNLTFSTLTVSNMSPEDSSIYLCSVEDGVYVPSETQYFGPGTRLLVL.

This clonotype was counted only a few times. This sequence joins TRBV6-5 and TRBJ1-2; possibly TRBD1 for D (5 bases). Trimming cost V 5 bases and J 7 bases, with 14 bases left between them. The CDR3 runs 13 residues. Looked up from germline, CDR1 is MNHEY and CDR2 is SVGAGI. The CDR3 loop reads CASSAKGAGGYTF. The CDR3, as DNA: TGTGCCAGCAGTGCCAAAGGGGCCGGTGGCTACACCTTC.

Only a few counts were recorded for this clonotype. CDR3 amino acids: CASSPTGTQPQHF. DNA of the CDR3: TGTGCCAGCAGTCCCACAGGGACCCAGCCCCAGCATTTT. The V and J genes are TRBV12-3 or TRBV12-4 and TRBJ1-5; TRBD1 might be the D (6 bases). The CDR3 contains 13 residues. Trimming removed 5 bases from V and 7 bases from J, with 12 bases in between.

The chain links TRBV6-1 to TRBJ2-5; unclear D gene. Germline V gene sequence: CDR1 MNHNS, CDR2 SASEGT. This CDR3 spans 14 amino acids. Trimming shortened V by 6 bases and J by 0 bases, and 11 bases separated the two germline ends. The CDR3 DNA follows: TGTGCCAGCAGAACAACAAGGTACCAAGAGACCCAGTACTTC. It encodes CASRTTRYQETQYF.

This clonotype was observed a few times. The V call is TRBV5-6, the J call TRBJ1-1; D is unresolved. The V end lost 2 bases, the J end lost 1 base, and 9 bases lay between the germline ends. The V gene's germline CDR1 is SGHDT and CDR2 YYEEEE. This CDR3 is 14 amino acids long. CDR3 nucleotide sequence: TGTGCCAGCAGCTTTATGTGGGCGAACACTGAAGCTTTCTTT. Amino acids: CASSFMWANTEAFF.

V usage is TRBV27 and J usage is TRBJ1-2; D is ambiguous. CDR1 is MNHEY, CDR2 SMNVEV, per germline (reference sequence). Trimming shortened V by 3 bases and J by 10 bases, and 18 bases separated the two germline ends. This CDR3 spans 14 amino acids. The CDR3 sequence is CASSFAEKSGDYTF. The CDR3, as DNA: TGTGCCAGCAGTTTTGCGGAGAAATCAGGTGACTACACCTTC.

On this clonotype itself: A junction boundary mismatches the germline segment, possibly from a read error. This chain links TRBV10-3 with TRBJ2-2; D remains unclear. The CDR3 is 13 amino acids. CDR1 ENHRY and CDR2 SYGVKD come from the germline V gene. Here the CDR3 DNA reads TGTGCCATCAGTGCGTCGCACACCTGGGAGCTGTTTTTT. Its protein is CAISASHTWELFF.

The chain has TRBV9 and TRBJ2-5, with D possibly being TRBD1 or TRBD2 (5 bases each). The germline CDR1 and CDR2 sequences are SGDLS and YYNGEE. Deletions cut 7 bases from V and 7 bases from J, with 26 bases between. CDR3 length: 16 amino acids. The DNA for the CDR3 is TGTGCCAGCGGCTCAGACCCCGGGACCCCCATGGGGACCCAGTACTTC. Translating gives CASGSDPGTPMGTQYF. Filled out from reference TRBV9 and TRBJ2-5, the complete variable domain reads DSGVTQTPKHLITATGQRVTLRCSPRSGDLSVYWYQQSLDQGLQFLIQYYNGEERAKGNILERFSAQQFPDLHSELNLSSLELGDSALYFCASGSDPGTPMGTQYFGPGTRLLVL.

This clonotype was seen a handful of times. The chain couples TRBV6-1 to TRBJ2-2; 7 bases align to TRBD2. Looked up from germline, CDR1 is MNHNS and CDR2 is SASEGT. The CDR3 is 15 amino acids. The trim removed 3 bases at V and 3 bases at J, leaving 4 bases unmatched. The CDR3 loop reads CASSDGLVDTGELFF. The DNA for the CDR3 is TGTGCCAGCAGTGACGGACTAGTCGACACCGGGGAGCTGTTTTTT.

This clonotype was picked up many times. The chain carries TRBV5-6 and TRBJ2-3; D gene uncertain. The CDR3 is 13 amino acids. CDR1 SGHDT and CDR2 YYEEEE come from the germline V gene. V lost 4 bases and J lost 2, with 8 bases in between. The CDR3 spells CASSPTYTDTQYF. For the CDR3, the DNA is TGTGCCAGCAGCCCGACGTACACAGATACGCAGTATTTT.

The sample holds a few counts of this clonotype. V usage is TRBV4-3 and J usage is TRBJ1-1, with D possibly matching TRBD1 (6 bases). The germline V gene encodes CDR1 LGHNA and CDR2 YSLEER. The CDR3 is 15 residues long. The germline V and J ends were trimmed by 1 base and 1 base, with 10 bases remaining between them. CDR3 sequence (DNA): TGCGCCAGCAGCCAAGTCCCGGGACAGAACACTGAAGCTTTCTTT. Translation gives CASSQVPGQNTEAFF.

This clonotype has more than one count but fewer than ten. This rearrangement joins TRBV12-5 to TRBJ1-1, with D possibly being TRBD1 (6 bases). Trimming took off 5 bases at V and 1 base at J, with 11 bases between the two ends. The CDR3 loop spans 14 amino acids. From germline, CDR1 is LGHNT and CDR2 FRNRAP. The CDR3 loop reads CASGITGRNTEAFF. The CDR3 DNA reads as TGTGCTAGTGGTATAACAGGGCGGAACACTGAAGCTTTCTTT.

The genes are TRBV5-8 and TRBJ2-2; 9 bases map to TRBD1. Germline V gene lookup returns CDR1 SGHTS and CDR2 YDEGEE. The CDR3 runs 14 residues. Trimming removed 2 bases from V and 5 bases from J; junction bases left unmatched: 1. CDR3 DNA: TGTGCCAGCAGCTTCGGGACAGGGACCGGGGAGCTGTTTTTT. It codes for CASSFGTGTGELFF.

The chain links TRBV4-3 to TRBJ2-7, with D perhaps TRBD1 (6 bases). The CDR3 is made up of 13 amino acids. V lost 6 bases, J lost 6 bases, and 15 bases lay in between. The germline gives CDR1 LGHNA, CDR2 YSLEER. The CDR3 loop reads CASSRTAGREQYF. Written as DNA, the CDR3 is TGCGCCAGCAGTAGGACAGCCGGCCGCGAGCAGTACTTC.

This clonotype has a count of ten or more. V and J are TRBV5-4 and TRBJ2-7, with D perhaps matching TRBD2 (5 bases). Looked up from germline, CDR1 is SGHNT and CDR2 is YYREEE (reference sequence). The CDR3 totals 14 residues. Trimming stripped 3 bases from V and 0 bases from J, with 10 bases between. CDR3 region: CASSSGLSSYEQYF. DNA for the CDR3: TGTGCCAGCAGCTCCGGACTCAGCTCCTACGAGCAGTACTTC.

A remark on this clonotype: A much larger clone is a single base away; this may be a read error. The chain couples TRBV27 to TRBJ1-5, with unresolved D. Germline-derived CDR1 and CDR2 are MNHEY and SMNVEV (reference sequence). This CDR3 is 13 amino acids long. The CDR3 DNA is TGTGCCAGCAGTTTGTCTTGGAATCAGCCCCAGCTTTTT. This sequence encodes CASSLSWNQPQLF.

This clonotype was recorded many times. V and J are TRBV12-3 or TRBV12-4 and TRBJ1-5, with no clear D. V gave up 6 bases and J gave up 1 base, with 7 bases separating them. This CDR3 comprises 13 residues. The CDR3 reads CASSPGSNQPQHF. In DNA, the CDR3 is TGTGCCAGCAGCCCGGGAAGCAATCAGCCCCAGCATTTT.

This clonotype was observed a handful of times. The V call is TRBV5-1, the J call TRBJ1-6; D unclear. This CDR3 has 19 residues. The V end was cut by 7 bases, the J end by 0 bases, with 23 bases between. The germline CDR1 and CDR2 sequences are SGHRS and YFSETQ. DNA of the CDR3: TGCGCCAGCCGAGACACTCGAGATACAGCAAGCTCCTATAATTCACCCCTCCACTTT. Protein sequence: CASRDTRDTASSYNSPLHF.

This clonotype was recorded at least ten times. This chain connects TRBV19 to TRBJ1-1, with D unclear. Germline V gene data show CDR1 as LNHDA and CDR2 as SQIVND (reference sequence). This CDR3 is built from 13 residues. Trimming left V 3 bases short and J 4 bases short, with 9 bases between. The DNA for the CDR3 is TGTGCCAGTAGTATCAGTTGGGGCACTGAAGCTTTCTTT. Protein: CASSISWGTEAFF.

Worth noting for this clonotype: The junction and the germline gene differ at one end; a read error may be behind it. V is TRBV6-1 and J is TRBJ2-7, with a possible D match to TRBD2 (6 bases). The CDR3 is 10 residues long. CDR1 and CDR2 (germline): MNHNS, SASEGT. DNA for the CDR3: TGTGCCAGCCGCGGGACGGCGGTTTGGTTC. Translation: CASRGTAVWF.

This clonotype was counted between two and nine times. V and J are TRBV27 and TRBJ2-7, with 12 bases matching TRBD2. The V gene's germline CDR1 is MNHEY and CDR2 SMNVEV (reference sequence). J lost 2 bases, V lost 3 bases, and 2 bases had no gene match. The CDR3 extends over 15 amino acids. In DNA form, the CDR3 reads TGTGCCAGCAGTTTCGGACTAGCGGGGCCCTACGAGCAGTACTTC. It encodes CASSFGLAGPYEQYF.

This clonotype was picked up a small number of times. CDR3 loop: CASSPRDTNSYEQYF. The CDR3 DNA reads TGCGCCAGCAGCCCACGGGACACCAACTCCTACGAGCAGTACTTC. This chain uses TRBV4-1 with TRBJ2-7; tentatively, D is TRBD1 (6 bases). Germline V gene sequence: CDR1 MGHRA, CDR2 YSYEKL. Trimming removed 4 bases at V and 0 bases at J, with 13 bases between. The CDR3 covers 15 residues.

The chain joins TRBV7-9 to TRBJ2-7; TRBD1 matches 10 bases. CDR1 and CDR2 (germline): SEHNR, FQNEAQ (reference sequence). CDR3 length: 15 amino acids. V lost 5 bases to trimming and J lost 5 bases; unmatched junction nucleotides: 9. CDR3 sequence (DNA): TGTGCCAGCAGCCCCGTGGGGACAGGGGACAACGAGCAGTACTTC. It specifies CASSPVGTGDNEQYF.

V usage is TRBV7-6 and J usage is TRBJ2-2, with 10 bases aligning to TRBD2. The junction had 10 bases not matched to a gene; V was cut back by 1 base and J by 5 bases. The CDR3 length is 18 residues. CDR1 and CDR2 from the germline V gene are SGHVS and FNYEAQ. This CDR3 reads CASSLVRSSGSLTGELFF. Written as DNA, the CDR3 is TGTGCCAGCAGCTTAGTACGTTCTAGCGGGAGTTTGACCGGGGAGCTGTTTTTT.